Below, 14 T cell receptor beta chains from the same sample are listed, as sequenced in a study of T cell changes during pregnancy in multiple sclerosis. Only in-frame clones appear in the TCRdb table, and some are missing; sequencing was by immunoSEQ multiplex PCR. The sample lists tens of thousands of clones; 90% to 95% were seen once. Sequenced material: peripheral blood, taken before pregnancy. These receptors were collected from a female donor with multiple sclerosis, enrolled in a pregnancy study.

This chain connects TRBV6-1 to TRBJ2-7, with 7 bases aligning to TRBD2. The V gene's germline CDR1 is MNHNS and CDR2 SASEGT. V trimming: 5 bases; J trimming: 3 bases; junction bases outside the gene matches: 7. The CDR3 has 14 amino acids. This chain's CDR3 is CASSTGTTYYEQYF. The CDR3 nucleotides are TGTGCCAGCAGTACCGGGACTACCTACTACGAGCAGTACTTC.

The CDR3 sequence is CASSPSAGGDGYTF. CDR3 nucleotides: TGCGCCAGCAGCCCCTCTGCGGGGGGCGATGGCTACACCTTC. The chain is built from TRBV5-1 and TRBJ1-2; maybe TRBD1 (6 bases). Germline V lookup: CDR1 SGHRS, CDR2 YFSETQ. V lost 4 bases to trimming and J lost 6 bases, with 16 bases between them. The CDR3 is 14 residues long.

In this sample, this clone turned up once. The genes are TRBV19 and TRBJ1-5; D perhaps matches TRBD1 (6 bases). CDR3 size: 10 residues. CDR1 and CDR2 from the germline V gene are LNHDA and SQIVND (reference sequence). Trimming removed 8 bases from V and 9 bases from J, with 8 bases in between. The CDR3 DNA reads TGTGCCAGTGGGGGCGTGCCCCAGCATTTT. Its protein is CASGGVPQHF.

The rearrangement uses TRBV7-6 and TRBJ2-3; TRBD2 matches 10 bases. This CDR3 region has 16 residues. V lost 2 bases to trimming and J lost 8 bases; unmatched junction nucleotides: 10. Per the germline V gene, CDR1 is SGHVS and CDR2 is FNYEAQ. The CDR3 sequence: CASSLRAGGILGTQYF. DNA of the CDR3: TGTGCCAGCAGCTTACGAGCGGGGGGGATACTGGGTACGCAGTATTTT. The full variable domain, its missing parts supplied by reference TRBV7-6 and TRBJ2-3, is GAGVSQSPRYKVTKRGQDVALRCDPISGHVSLYWYRQALGQGPEFLTYFNYEAQQDKSGLPNDRFSAERPEGSISTLTIQRTEQRDSAMYRCASSLRAGGILGTQYFGPGTRLTVL.

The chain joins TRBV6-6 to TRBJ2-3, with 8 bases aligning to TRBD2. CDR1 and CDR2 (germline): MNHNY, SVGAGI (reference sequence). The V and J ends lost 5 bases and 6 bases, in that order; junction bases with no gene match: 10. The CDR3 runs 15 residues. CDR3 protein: CASSGGGGLRDTQYF. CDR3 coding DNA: TGTGCCAGCAGTGGCGGCGGGGGGCTTCGGGATACGCAGTATTTT.

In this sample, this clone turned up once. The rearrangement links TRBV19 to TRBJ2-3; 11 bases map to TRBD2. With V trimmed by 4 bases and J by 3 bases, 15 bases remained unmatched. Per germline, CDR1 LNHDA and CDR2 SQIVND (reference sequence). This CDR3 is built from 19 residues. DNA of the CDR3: TGTGCCAGTAGTACCCCTAGCGGGGGGAGAGAAACAAAGACAGATACGCAGTATTTT. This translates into CASSTPSGGRETKTDTQYF.

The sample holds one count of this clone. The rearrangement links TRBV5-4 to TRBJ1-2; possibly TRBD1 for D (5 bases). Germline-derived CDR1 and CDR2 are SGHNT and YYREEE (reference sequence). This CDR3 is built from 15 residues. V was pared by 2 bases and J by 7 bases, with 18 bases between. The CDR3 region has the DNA TGTGCCAGCAGCTTCGGACGACAGATTTTCCCTGGCTACACCTTC. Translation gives CASSFGRQIFPGYTF.

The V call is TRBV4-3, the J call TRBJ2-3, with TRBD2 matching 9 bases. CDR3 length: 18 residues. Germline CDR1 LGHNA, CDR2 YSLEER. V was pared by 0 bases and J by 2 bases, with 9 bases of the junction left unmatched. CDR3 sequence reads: CASSQEVVLAGYTDTQYF. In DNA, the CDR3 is TGCGCCAGCAGCCAAGAAGTCGTGCTAGCGGGGTACACAGATACGCAGTATTTT.

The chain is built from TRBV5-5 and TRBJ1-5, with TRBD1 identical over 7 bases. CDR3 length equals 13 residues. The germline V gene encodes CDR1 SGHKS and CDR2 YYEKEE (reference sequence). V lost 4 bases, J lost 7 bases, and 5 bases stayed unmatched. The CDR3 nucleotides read TGTGCCAGCAGCAGGGACAGAAGGCAGCCCCAGCATTTT. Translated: CASSRDRRQPQHF.

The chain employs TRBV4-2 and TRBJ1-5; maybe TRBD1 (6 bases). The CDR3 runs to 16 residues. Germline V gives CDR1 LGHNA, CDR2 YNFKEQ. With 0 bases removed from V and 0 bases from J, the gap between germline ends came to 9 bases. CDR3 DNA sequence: TGTGCCAGCAGCCAAGACAGGGGAAATAGCAATCAGCCCCAGCATTTT. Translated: CASSQDRGNSNQPQHF.

The CDR3 nucleotides are TGCGCCAGCAGCGGAGGCACCGATACTACCTCAACTAATGAAAAACTGTTTTTT. Amino acid sequence: CASSGGTDTTSTNEKLFF. The rearrangement links TRBV5-1 to TRBJ1-4; no firm D call. Germline CDR1 and CDR2: SGHRS and YFSETQ. The germline V and J ends were trimmed by 4 bases and 0 bases, with 19 bases remaining between them. CDR3 length: 18 amino acids.

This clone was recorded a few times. The DNA for the CDR3 is TGTGCCACCAGCAGCCCCTCCCTGACAGCCAGATGGAACACTGAAGCTTTCTTT. It yields the protein CATSSPSLTARWNTEAFF. This chain links TRBV15 with TRBJ1-1; perhaps TRBD1 as D (5 bases). The V and J ends lost 3 bases and 1 base respectively, with 21 bases between them. Germline CDR1 is LNHNV and CDR2 is YYDKDF (reference sequence). This CDR3 is built from 18 residues.

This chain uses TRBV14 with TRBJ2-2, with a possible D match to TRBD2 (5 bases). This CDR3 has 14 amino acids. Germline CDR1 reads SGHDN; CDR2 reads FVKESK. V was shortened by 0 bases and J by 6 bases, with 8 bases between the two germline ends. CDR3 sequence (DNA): TGTGCCAGCAGCCAAGAGCGAGGGCCCGGGGAGCTGTTTTTT. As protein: CASSQERGPGELFF.

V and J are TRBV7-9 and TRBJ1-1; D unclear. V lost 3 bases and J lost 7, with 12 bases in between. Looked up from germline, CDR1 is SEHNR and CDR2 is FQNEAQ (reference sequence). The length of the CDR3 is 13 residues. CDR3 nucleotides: TGTGCCAGCAGCTTCCCAGGTAGGAATGAAGCTTTCTTT. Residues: CASSFPGRNEAFF.